This T cell receptor beta chain was profiled in a study of blood T cells in healthy people across ages. In the study overall: The template switching approach captured approximately one barcoded beta molecule for every two T cells.

Sample-barcoded 5' priming and a J-beta primer mix drove a second PCR of roughly 6 to 12 cycles. Tags on each cDNA molecule came from a template-switch adaptor with 12 random nucleotides. TCRdb re-derived calls from the 5' RACE reads in MiXCR, one entry per CDR3 protein. The sample includes fewer than 1.5 million distinct CDR3 sequences, roughly 40% of them seen just once. Sample donors were healthy Caucasian individuals that came from Russia, aged 6 to 90. Total RNA was isolated from each sample in quantities of at least 5.5 micrograms. This sequence was found in a woman younger than 35 in good health. Sequences were obtained from blood.

DNA for the CDR3: TGCGCCAGCAGCCGCGGGCAGGTAAATCAGCCCCAGCATTTT. It is translated as CASSRGQVNQPQHF. The V call is TRBV4-1, the J call TRBJ1-5; no clear D. The CDR3 has 14 amino acids. Germline V gives CDR1 MGHRA, CDR2 YSYEKL. With 4 bases removed from V and 4 bases from J, the gap between germline ends came to 11 bases.